These 19 T cell receptor beta chains were all obtained from the same sample, sequenced in a study of blood T cell repertoires in COVID-19. Using immunoSEQ multiplex PCR, the repertoire was profiled, and TCRdb retains in-frame clones only, with some absent. The table has hundreds of thousands of clones, 70% to 85% seen once. Sample: peripheral blood. The receptors derive from a woman older than 75 with acute or convalescent COVID-19.

The chain combines TRBV5-1 with TRBJ1-6; 9 positions match TRBD1. Germline trimming cut 6 bases from V and 10 bases from J; bases unmatched to any gene: 14. The CDR3 loop spans 16 amino acids. CDR1 SGHRS and CDR2 YFSETQ come from the germline V gene. This CDR3 reads CASTPQGQGGESPLHF. CDR3 nucleotide sequence: TGCGCCAGCACCCCACAGGGACAGGGCGGGGAATCACCCCTCCACTTT.

The chain couples TRBV24-1 to TRBJ2-1, with 8 bases matching TRBD1. CDR1 KGHDR and CDR2 SFDVKD come from the germline V gene. The CDR3 extends over 15 amino acids. The V gene end was trimmed by 4 bases and the J gene end by 4 bases; junction bases not matched to a gene: 5. As DNA, the CDR3 is TGTGCCACCAGTGAACCGGGACAGGAGTACAATGAGCAGTTCTTC. Protein sequence: CATSEPGQEYNEQFF.

V is TRBV6-5 and J is TRBJ2-7, with a possible D match to TRBD1 (6 bases). Germline-derived CDR1 and CDR2 are MNHEY and SVGAGI. The CDR3 is 15 amino acids. The germline V and J ends were trimmed by 7 bases and 2 bases, with 18 bases remaining between them. The CDR3 DNA reads TGTGCCAGCACCACCACGTGGGACACCACCTACGAGCAGTACTTC. Amino acids: CASTTTWDTTYEQYF.

This chain links TRBV28 with TRBJ1-2; 10 positions agree with TRBD1. J gave up 7 bases and V 6 bases, and 2 bases lay outside the gene matches. CDR3 length: 12 amino acids. Looked up from germline, CDR1 is MDHEN and CDR2 is SYDVKM. CDR3 sequence reads: CASRRTGGGYTF. DNA of the CDR3: TGTGCCAGCAGGCGGACAGGGGGTGGCTACACCTTC.

The gene calls are TRBV7-2 and TRBJ1-6; possible D gene TRBD1, 5 bases. This CDR3 is 17 amino acids long. In germline, CDR1 is SGHTA, CDR2 FQGNSA. Trimming stripped 5 bases from V and 9 bases from J, with 23 bases between. CDR3 nucleotides: TGTGCCAGCAGCCTACCCCTAGGGACTGGAGGGATTTCACCCCTCCACTTT. Its protein product is CASSLPLGTGGISPLHF.

J is TRBJ2-7 and V is TRBV19; a possible D gene is TRBD2 (5 bases). This CDR3 has 15 residues. V lost 3 bases to trimming and J lost 0 bases, with 12 bases between them. Germline values: CDR1 LNHDA, CDR2 SQIVND (reference sequence). In DNA, the CDR3 is TGTGCCAGTAGTATCGACGGACTTAGCTCCTACGAGCAGTACTTC. Translating it yields CASSIDGLSSYEQYF.

This clone was recorded once. V and J are TRBV29-1 and TRBJ2-3, with 8 bases identical to TRBD2. Per the germline V gene, CDR1 is SQVTM and CDR2 is ANQGSEA. V lost 4 bases to trimming and J lost 5 bases; unmatched junction nucleotides: 11. The CDR3 loop spans 15 amino acids. As DNA, the CDR3 is TGCAGCGTTGGGCTCACGCGGGGGGCGAGAGATACGCAGTATTTT. This gives the protein CSVGLTRGARDTQYF.

The chain combines TRBV27 with TRBJ2-1, with 8 bases lining up with TRBD1. Germline V gene sequence: CDR1 MNHEY, CDR2 SMNVEV (reference sequence). The CDR3 is made up of 16 amino acids. The V and J ends lost 7 bases and 6 bases, in that order; junction bases with no gene match: 14. CDR3 region: CASNSQGALVSNEQFF. The CDR3 DNA sequence: TGTGCCAGCAACTCCCAGGGGGCGTTAGTTAGCAATGAGCAGTTCTTC.

The chain is built from TRBV7-2 and TRBJ1-1; 7 positions match TRBD1. From germline, CDR1 is SGHTA and CDR2 FQGNSA. Trimming removed 5 bases from V and 4 bases from J; junction bases left unmatched: 4. There are 13 residues in the CDR3. CDR3 coding DNA: TGTGCCAGCAGCGCTCACAGGGGCACTGAAGCTTTCTTT. Encoded protein: CASSAHRGTEAFF.

The CDR3 DNA reads TGTGCCAGCAGCTTCCCTCGGAATAGCGTCTCCTACAATGAGCAGTTCTTC. Protein product: CASSFPRNSVSYNEQFF. The chain links TRBV7-8 to TRBJ2-1; D might be TRBD2 (5 bases). Germline V gene sequence: CDR1 SGHVS, CDR2 FQNEAQ. The germline V and J ends were trimmed by 3 bases and 0 bases, with 15 bases remaining between them. The CDR3 totals 17 residues. Variable domain in full (rest from reference TRBV7-8 and TRBJ2-1): GAGVSQSPRYKVAKRGQDVALRCDPISGHVSLFWYQQALGQGPEFLTYFQNEAQLDKSGLPSDRFFAERPEGSVSTLKIQRTQQEDSAVYLCASSFPRNSVSYNEQFFGPGTRLTVL.

The chain is built from TRBV5-1 and TRBJ1-3; 8 bases agree with TRBD1. The junction had 4 bases not matched to a gene; V was cut back by 1 base and J by 4 bases. The CDR3 length is 15 residues. CDR1 is SGHRS, CDR2 YFSETQ, per germline. The CDR3 region has the DNA TGCGCCAGCAGCTTGTCAGGGGGCGACGGAAACACCATATATTTT. This encodes CASSLSGGDGNTIYF.

This chain uses TRBV4-3 with TRBJ1-1; 7 bases are a match to TRBD1. CDR1 is LGHNA and CDR2 is YSLEER in the germline V gene. The CDR3 spans 14 residues. J gave up 11 bases and V 2 bases, and 11 bases lay outside the gene matches. The CDR3 nucleotides read TGCGCCAGCAGCCAACAACGACAGGGCCGGTGGGCTTTCTTT. This sequence encodes CASSQQRQGRWAFF.

The chain has TRBV19 and TRBJ1-5; D is undetermined. Per the germline V gene, CDR1 is LNHDA and CDR2 is SQIVND (reference sequence). V was shortened by 2 bases and J by 6 bases, with 11 bases between the two germline ends. The CDR3 totals 14 residues. CDR3 sequence (DNA): TGTGCCAGTAGTATACTATCGGGGATTCAGCCCCAGCATTTT. This sequence encodes CASSILSGIQPQHF.

The chain carries TRBV7-8 and TRBJ1-1; D is uncertain. V was shortened by 2 bases and J by 2 bases, with 6 bases between the two germline ends. The CDR3 covers 13 residues. Germline V CDR1 and CDR2: SGHVS, FQNEAQ. CDR3 protein: CASSLIFNTEAFF. Written as DNA, the CDR3 is TGTGCCAGCAGCTTAATCTTTAACACTGAAGCTTTCTTT.

The gene calls are TRBV27 and TRBJ2-2; D is possibly TRBD2 (5 bases). CDR1 and CDR2 from the germline V gene are MNHEY and SMNVEV (reference sequence). The CDR3 length is 15 residues. Trimming took 7 bases from V and 4 from J, leaving 16 bases between them. The CDR3 DNA reads TGTGCCAGCACCTCGGGTCAGGCGGGCACCGGGGAGCTGTTTTTT. Translating it yields CASTSGQAGTGELFF.

There are a few counts of this clone. This chain links TRBV25-1 with TRBJ1-2; 7 nucleotides align to TRBD1. Per germline, CDR1 MGHDK and CDR2 SYGVNS. Trimming cost V 3 bases and J 6 bases; bases outside gene matches: 19. The CDR3 consists of 18 residues. CDR3 sequence: CASSDHEGAPSILDGYTF. The CDR3 nucleotides read TGTGCCAGCAGTGACCACGAGGGGGCTCCTTCTATTTTAGATGGCTACACCTTC.

This clone is a singleton in its sample. The chain has TRBV4-2 and TRBJ2-3; 11 nucleotides align to TRBD2. The length of the CDR3 is 16 residues. Per the germline V gene, CDR1 is LGHNA and CDR2 is YNFKEQ. J was trimmed by 1 base and V by 4 bases; bases with no gene match: 4. Written as DNA, the CDR3 is TGTGCCAGCAGCCTCGGGGGACTAGCGGGCACAGATACGCAGTATTTT. It yields the protein CASSLGGLAGTDTQYF.

The genes are TRBV7-3 and TRBJ2-5; 10 bases are a match to TRBD1. From germline, CDR1 is SGHTA and CDR2 FQGTGA. V lost 2 bases and J lost 1; bases outside the gene matches: 4. This CDR3 is built from 16 residues. This CDR3 reads CASSLGRTGGQETQYF. The CDR3 bases are TGTGCCAGCAGCTTAGGGCGGACAGGGGGCCAAGAGACCCAGTACTTC.

The chain is built from TRBV7-9 and TRBJ2-2; D is perhaps TRBD1 (6 bases). Trimming removed 6 bases at V and 0 bases at J, with 11 bases between. The CDR3 covers 15 residues. Germline V CDR1 and CDR2: SEHNR, FQNEAQ (reference sequence). The CDR3 here is CASRPGQANTGELFF. CDR3 DNA sequence: TGTGCCAGCAGGCCGGGACAAGCGAACACCGGGGAGCTGTTTTTT.